This T cell receptor beta chain came from a study of cytomegalovirus exposure and HLA in healthy donors. The table came from immunoSEQ multiplex PCR; TCRdb's copy has only in-frame clones and leaves some out. The sample yields around 120,000 clones, over 85% seen once. This CDR3 is built from 14 residues. Germline V gene data show CDR1 as MDHEN and CDR2 as SYDVKM. V shed 4 bases and J 0 bases; nucleotides not matched to a gene: 2. Study conclusions and caveats: TCR beta chains numbering roughly 150 were designated cytomegalovirus-associated. The dataset shows that most TCR sequences were rare, while some public TCRs occurred in many donors.

Concerning this clone: Its specificity is not known.

The source material was PBMCs. V and J are TRBV28 and TRBJ1-1; 7 positions match TRBD1. This sequence was found in a woman in her late teens or twenties in good health and CMV-seronegative. The CDR3 loop is CASSWGQMNTEAFF. The CDR3 bases are TGTGCCAGCAGTTGGGGACAGATGAACACTGAAGCTTTCTTT.